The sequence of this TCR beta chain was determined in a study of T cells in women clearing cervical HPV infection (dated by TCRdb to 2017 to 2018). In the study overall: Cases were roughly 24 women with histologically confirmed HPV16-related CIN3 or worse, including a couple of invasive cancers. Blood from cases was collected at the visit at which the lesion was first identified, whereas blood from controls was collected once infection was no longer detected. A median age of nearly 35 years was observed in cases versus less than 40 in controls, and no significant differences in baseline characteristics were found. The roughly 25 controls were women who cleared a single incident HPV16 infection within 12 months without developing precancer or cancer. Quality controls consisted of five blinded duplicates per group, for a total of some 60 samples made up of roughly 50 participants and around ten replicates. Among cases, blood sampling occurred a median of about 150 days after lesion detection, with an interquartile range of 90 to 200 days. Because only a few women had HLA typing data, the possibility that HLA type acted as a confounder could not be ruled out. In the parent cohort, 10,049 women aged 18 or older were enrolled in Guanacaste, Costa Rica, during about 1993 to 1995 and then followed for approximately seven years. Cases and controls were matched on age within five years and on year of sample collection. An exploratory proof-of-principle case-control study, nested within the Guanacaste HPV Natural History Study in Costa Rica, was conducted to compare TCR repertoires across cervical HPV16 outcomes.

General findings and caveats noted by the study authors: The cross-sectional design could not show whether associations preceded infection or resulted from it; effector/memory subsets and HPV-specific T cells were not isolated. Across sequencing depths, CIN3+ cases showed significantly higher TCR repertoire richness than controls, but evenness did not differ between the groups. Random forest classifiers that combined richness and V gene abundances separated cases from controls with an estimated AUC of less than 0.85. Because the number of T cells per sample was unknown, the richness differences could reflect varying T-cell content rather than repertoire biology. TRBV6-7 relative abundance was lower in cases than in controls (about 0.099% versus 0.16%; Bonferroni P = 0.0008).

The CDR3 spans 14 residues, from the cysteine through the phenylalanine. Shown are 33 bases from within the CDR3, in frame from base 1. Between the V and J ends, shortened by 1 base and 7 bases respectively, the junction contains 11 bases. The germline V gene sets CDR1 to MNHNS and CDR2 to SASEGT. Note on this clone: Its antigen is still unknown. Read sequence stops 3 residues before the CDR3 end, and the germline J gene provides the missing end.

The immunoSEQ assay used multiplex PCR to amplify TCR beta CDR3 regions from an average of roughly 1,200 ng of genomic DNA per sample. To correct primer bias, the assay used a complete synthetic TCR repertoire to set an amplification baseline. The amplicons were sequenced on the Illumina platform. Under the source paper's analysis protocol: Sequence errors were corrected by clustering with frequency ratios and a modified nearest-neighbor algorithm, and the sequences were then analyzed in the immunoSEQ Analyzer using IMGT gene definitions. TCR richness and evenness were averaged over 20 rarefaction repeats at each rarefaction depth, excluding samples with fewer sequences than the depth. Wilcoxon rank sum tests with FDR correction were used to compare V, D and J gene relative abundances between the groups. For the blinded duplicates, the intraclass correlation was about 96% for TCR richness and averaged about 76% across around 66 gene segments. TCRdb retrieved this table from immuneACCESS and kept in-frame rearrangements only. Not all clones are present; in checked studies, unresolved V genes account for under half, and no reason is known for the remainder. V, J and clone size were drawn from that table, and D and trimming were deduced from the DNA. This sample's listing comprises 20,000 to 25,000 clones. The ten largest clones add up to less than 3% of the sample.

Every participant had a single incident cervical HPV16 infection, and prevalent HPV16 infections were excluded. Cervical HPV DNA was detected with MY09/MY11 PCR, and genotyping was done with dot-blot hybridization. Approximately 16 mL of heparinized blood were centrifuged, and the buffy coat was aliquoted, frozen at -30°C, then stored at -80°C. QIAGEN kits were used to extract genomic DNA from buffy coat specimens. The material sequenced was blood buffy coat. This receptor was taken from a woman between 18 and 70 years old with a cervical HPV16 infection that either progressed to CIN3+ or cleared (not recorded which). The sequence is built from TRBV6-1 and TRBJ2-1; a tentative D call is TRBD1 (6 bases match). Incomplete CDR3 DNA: TGTGCCAGCAGTGAAGTCACAGGGAAGAATGAG. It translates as CASSEVTGKNE. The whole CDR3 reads CASSEVTGKNEQFF.